This T cell receptor beta chain originates from a study of CXCR3-negative and CXCR3-positive naive CD8 T cells. Study outcomes and limitations: Naive cells, whether CXCR3-negative or CXCR3-positive, had similar TRBV-TRBJ usage, while memory cells differed. For CXCR3-positive naive cells, TRB CDR3s were more hydrophobic than those of CXCR3-negative naive cells.

Libraries were UMI-labeled 5' RACE TRB cDNA. With the 5' RACE reads reprocessed, TCRdb shows one record per CDR3 protein and no DNA. The listing records roughly 63,000 distinct CDR3 sequences. CDR1 is SQVTM and CDR2 is ANQGSEA in the germline V gene. There are 14 residues in the CDR3. With regard to this clonotype: The antigen is undetermined.

The TCR sequence derives from a human donor in good health. Some clones in this sample may be carry-over from other donors' samples. The sequencing sample was made of naive CXCR3+ CD8+ T cells from blood. Subset defined: CD45RO-CCR7+CD27+CD95- naive CD8+ T cells expressing CXCR3 (TNR3+). The rearrangement joins TRBV29-1 to TRBJ2-4; TCRdb outputs TRBD2, but without DNA this stays unchecked. CDR3 loop: CSVYGDKNGLLQYF.